This T cell receptor (beta chain) was recovered during a study of shared clonotypes between healthy human individuals. Turning to the study itself: Those who served as donors were two women and a few men between the ages of 18 and 49. Findings of the study overall: Non-shared clonotypes displayed generation probabilities falling below those of clonotypes present in all four donors.

TCRdb's copy holds only in-frame clones and misses some; the assay was immunoSEQ multiplex PCR. The table shows approximately 2,000,000 clones, with 93% occurring only once. Naive CD8 cells comprised CD45RO-negative, CCR7-positively selected cells, excluding terminally differentiated effector memory CD45RA+ cells. Remarks on this clone: Its antigen is not known. This sample also contains other DNA sequences that code for the same CDR3.

The V gene's germline CDR1 is LNHDA and CDR2 SQIVND (reference sequence). Trimming shortened V by 5 bases and J by 1 base, and 9 bases separated the two germline ends. The CDR3 loop spans 13 amino acids. This clonotype originated in a man between 18 and 35 years old in good health. Some clones in this sample may be carry-over from other donors' samples. The genes are TRBV19 and TRBJ2-7, with D perhaps matching TRBD1 (6 bases). Input material: naive CD8+ T cells from PBMCs. CDR3 sequence: CASSPDRSYEQYF. Written as DNA, the CDR3 is TGTGCCAGTAGTCCCGACAGGTCCTACGAGCAGTACTTC.